The T cell receptor (beta chain) described here comes from a study of Ad26.COV2.S vaccination and SARS-CoV-2 variants (dated by TCRdb to the early 2020s). A note on the overall study: Vaccine-arm donors came from COV1001, a multicentre, randomized, double-blind, placebo-controlled phase I-IIa trial of Ad26.COV2.S in healthy adults. Ad26.COV2.S was given intramuscularly at 5x10^10 or 1x10^11 viral particles, as a single shot or as two shots 56 days apart. The specificity and breadth of SARS-CoV-2-reactive T cell receptors after Ad26.COV2.S vaccination were assessed by TCRbeta repertoire sequencing. The TCR-sequenced set comprised approximately 30 samples: some 19 Ad26.COV2.S vaccine recipients, 5 placebo recipients and 8 SARS-CoV-2 convalescent individuals. Trial participants were randomized into five groups of five, in which low-dose or high-dose Ad26.COV2.S was given once or twice, or placebo was given on both occasions. Blinding of investigators to trial group allocation was maintained during experiments and outcome assessment.

TCRbeta CDR3 regions were sequenced with the immunoSEQ Assay. After extraction, genomic DNA underwent amplification by bias-controlled multiplex PCR, followed by high-throughput sequencing. The study's processing was this. To quantify the absolute abundance of every unique TCRbeta CDR3 region, sequences were collapsed and filtered. T cell fraction was estimated by normalization of TCRbeta template counts to usable DNA, with usable DNA being measured through amplification of reference genes present in all nucleated cells. Repertoire TCRs were annotated as SARS-CoV-2-specific by exact matching of V gene, CDR3 amino acid sequence and J gene to a known reactive TCR set. The reference SARS-CoV-2 TCR set was derived from MIRA and filtered for enrichment in COVID-19-positive ImmuneCODE repertoires, a step that removed public or cross-reactive TCRs. Using the MIRA antigens, annotated TCRs were further analysed by specific ORF or by position within an ORF. Breadth was defined as annotated unique rearrangements over total unique productive rearrangements; depth was the summed frequency of those rearrangements. Two-sided Wilcoxon rank-sum tests were applied when comparing TCR breadth between groups. TCRdb took over this immuneACCESS table, retaining in-frame rearrangements with V and J assigned. Such tables are incomplete; in checked studies, under half of the missing clones stem from an unresolved V gene, and the remainder is unexplained. V, J and clone size derive from that table, while D and trimming were established from the DNA sequence. This sample has 380,000 or so clones in its table, and around 88% of those were observed once. The leading ten clones occupy around 4.5% of the sample.

Explained via the paper, the treatment or condition label denotes: approximately 18 received Ad26.COV2.S at low or high dose, single or two shots; about 5 received placebo; per-sample allocation not given. For vaccine and placebo recipients, the sequenced repertoires came from samples collected on day 63 after the first injection. In Cohort 1b, 20 to 25 adults aged 18-55 years were enrolled at a single site in Boston, USA, between 29 July and 7 August 2020. Ad26.COV2.S was a replication-incompetent adenovirus type 26 vector that expressed a prefusion-stabilized SARS-CoV-2 spike protein derived from the original Wuhan strain. Broad study findings and their caveats: Higher spike-specific TCR breadth was observed in Ad26.COV2.S recipients than in placebo recipients (P = 0.0014). Substantial breadth of spike-specific CD8+ and CD4+ T cell responses was reported after vaccination. Vaccine and placebo recipients had similar non-spike TCR breadth, a finding consistent with the vaccine containing only spike. According to the authors, total T cell responses may have been underestimated by the TCR breadth and depth analyses. The study was not powered for comparison of responses between vaccine doses or regimens.

This clone was recorded a few times. Its target antigen remains unknown. Per-base quality was not reported, and no clone a single base away is much larger than it. In the germline V gene, CDR1 corresponds to SGHRS and CDR2 to YFSETQ. Between the V and J ends, shortened by 4 bases and 2 bases respectively, the junction contains 10 bases. The cysteine opens and the phenylalanine closes a CDR3 of 14 amino acids. The entry retains the CDR3 DNA only, 42 bases that are in frame from base 1. The sequences come from peripheral blood, collected in a trial of Ad26.COV2.S vaccine versus placebo. Rearrangement joined TRBV5-1 to TRBJ1-3; TRBD1 is a weak D gene call, 6 bases matching. The clonotype originates from a person between 18 and 65 years old who received the Ad26.COV2.S COVID-19 vaccine or a placebo. CDR3 sequence: CASSPGATGNTIYF. The sequenced DNA: TGCGCCAGCAGCCCGGGGGCTACTGGAAACACCATATATTTT.